This T cell receptor (beta chain) emerged from a study of shared clonotypes between healthy human individuals. Study conclusions and caveats: Of the naive CD4 clonotypes, about 5.4% were shared across four donors.

Turning to this clone: Its target is unknown.

Germline V lookup: CDR1 MGHDK, CDR2 SYGVNS. CDR3 length equals 15 residues. Trimming removed 7 bases at V and 4 bases at J, with 19 bases between. Every donor, a Caucasian adult, lived in Nashville, Tennessee. Original data processing: ImmunoSEQ output held junction-only sequences without quality scores, so filtering differed. Some clones are missing from TCRdb's copy, which holds only in-frame ones; the method was immunoSEQ multiplex PCR. The V and J calls and clone size were taken over from that table, and D and trimming were inferred from the DNA. Here the sample spans about 600,000 clones, 95% to 98% being singletons.

The sequenced sample consisted of naive CD4+ T cells sorted from blood. This sample's subset: CD45RA+ positively selected. The clonotype originates from a woman aged 25 to 39 in good health. This rearrangement joins TRBV25-1 to TRBJ1-2; D remains ambiguous. The CDR3 sequence: CASNGGGGWGYGYTF. For the CDR3, the DNA is TGTGCCAGCAATGGTGGCGGAGGTTGGGGCTATGGCTACACCTTC.